These T cell receptor beta chains were read from a single sample in a study of PD-1 blockade in classical Hodgkin lymphoma. Measured with immunoSEQ multiplex PCR; TCRdb has only the in-frame clones, and not every one. This repertoire shows under 40,000 clones, approximately 90% found once; its top ten account for around 1.2%. Sequences were obtained from CD4+ T cells from blood. These TCRs come from a human donor with classical Hodgkin lymphoma. Both conserved end residues are part of each CDR3. D genes are given only for firm matches.

>TRBV11-3|-
CASSLGDIPSTDTQYF
>TRBV7-8|-
CASSLGKRGWTETQYF
>TRBV5-1|TRBD2
CASSLSYAGGGLETQYF
>TRBV5-3|-
CARSLKGCQPQHF
>TRBV6-1|-
CASIRTGGKSEKLFF
>TRBV9|TRBD2
CASSVQGLAARNEQYF
>TRBV10-2|-
CASTDSTANTEAFF
>TRBV29-1|-
CSVAEGWGMNTEAFF
>TRBV9|-
CASSPRDVSSGNTIYF
>TRBV18|-
CASSPGDNQPQHF
>TRBV19|-
CASTQGTSNQPQHF
>TRBV6-5|TRBD2
CASSSGRAAGHEQFF
>TRBV5-6|-
CASSRTSRGQYEQYF
>TRBV5-1|-
CASSLESLNQPQHF
>TRBV19|-
CASSISRAGGQPQHF
>TRBV27|-
CASSHSPRGNTGELFF
>TRBV11-2|TRBD1
CASSLTTGVIYGYTF
>TRBV27|-
CASSFSQGTAFF
>TRBV5-1|-
CASSTGESYEQFF
>TRBV4-1|-
CASSLDPPNEQFF
>TRBV5-1|-
CASSLAGRDGYTF
>TRBV7-8|TRBD1
CASSIPPGQGASTQYF
>TRBV7-3|TRBD2
CASSQLAGDYGELFF
>TRBV7-7|-
CASSWSSRPAYSNQPQHF
>TRBV18|-
CASSPLQAPGEKLFF
>TRBV12-5|TRBD1
CASGRPGQGGFDNEQFF
>TRBV6-5|-
CASSSPQGRTEAFF
>TRBV7-9|-
CASSPSVNTEAFF
>TRBV2|TRBD2
CASSEWVGLAGTNVGETQYF
>TRBV7-3|-
CASSLNWEGTEAFF
>TRBV9|-
CASSVGTVNQPQHF
>TRBV11-2|-
CASSLSVTEAFF
>TRBV7-9|-
CASSFSRVKNGYTF
>TRBV7-3|-
CASSSTGTSTSYTF
>TRBV7-2|TRBD2
CASTFRGFGSGRLNEQFF
>TRBV7-8|-
CASSLGRGIGNQPQHF
>TRBV11-3|-
CASSLTGLGIEGEYGYTF
>TRBV5-1|-
CASSHTGYNEQFF
>TRBV9|TRBD1
CASSVASGTVLTEAFF
>TRBV19|-
CASSPPLGGDTQYF
>TRBV5-1|-
CASSLIGGTTYNEQFF
>TRBV9|TRBD1
CASSTGGTDTGELFF
>TRBV30|-
CAWSAGSNEKLFF
>TRBV27|TRBD1
CASSLSTGTYEQYF
>TRBV29-1|-
CSVGGGNYGYTF
>TRBV2|TRBD1
CAGSKGTGGGQETQYF
>TRBV6-5|-
CASSYSRRSEPQHF
>TRBV18|-
CASSLAGIPALEKLFF